This T cell receptor (beta chain) was identified during a study of cytomegalovirus exposure and HLA in healthy donors. Study-level results: Common viral pathogens (according to a later analysis) appeared linked to several of the most significant clusters.

Use of 60 Vbeta and 13 Jbeta primers characterized the PCR. Method: immunoSEQ multiplex PCR; TCRdb's copy keeps in-frame clones and lacks some. The sample gives about 99,000 clones, 79% of which show up once; roughly 4% is in the top ten. Sampled while nominally healthy, donors likely had unrecorded immune exposures. On this clone itself: What it recognizes is unknown.

The receptor's source is a man aged 45-65 years in good health and CMV-seropositive. Sequenced sample: PBMCs.

CDR3: CASSLEGGLLDSNEQFF. The CDR3 nucleotides read TGTGCCAGCAGCTTAGAAGGAGGGCTTCTAGATAGCAATGAGCAGTTCTTC. The chain combines TRBV11-2 with TRBJ2-1; D possibly corresponds to TRBD2 (6 bases). V lost 0 bases and J lost 6, with 18 bases in between. The CDR3 loop spans 17 amino acids. The germline CDR1 and CDR2 sequences are SGHAT and FQNNGV.